The clone carrying this T cell receptor (beta chain) was detected only once. Its antigen is unknown. Measured with immunoSEQ multiplex PCR; TCRdb has only the in-frame clones, and not every one. The sample consists of around 100,000 clones, about 89% of them appearing once. The V end lost 4 bases, the J end lost 3 bases, and 25 bases lay between the germline ends. Germline V gene data show CDR1 as MNHEY and CDR2 as SMNVEV (reference sequence). The CDR3 length is 20 residues. The data stem from a study of identifying expanded T cells in peripheral blood. Findings and limits, study-wide: Clone count variance between roughly 2-week samples rose with total template count.

The chain couples TRBV27 to TRBJ1-6, with a tentative D call TRBD1 (6 bases). The sample consisted of blood. This receptor was taken from a person aged 18 to 70 in good health. CDR3 protein: CASSSSAARAGALYNSPLHF. The CDR3 bases are TGTGCCAGCAGTTCCTCGGCGGCCCGGGCAGGGGCCCTCTATAATTCACCCCTCCACTTT.